This T cell receptor (beta chain) derives from a study of cytomegalovirus exposure and HLA in healthy donors (dated by TCRdb to 2015 to 2018). Turning to the overall study: According to an earlier analysis of a few hundred of the donors, 150 million to 200 million T cells yielded 95 million to 140 million unique TCR beta sequences and more than 250 Gb of sequence data. The number of typed donors differed by locus: about 629-630 for A, B, C, DRB1 and DQB1; approximately 520 for DQA1; approximately 600 for DPA1; and around 450 for DPB1. In a later genetic analysis, genome-wide SNP genotypes for about 65% of the roughly 700 donors were used, and that subset was treated as a discovery cohort. The study used immunosequencing to profile the T cell repertoires of hundreds of subjects and linked those repertoires to cytomegalovirus serostatus. A separate validation cohort of roughly 120 different subjects was used in addition to the roughly 620-subject first cohort. A later analysis re-analyzed previously published TCR beta repertoires from 600 to 850 donors and added high-resolution HLA genotyping to study TCR occurrence patterns. Rather than drawing on any new phenotypic data, the later analysis identified candidate immune exposures from TCR beta sequences and the way those sequences occurred across donors. HLA typing included class I and class II loci at four-digit resolution. A handful of DR-DQ haplotypes were treated as single units for association and clustering because of strong linkage in the cohort. The study was designed to test whether signatures of past pathogen exposure could be identified by cataloging public T cell receptors. An earlier analysis of nearly 600 of the donors applied high-throughput TCR beta sequencing to assess whether each TCR beta V gene segment acted as functional or pseudogenic. Of the roughly 410 genotyped donors, 65% to 90% were placed in the genetic ancestry cluster associated with self-reported Caucasian donors. Across around 400 genotyped donors of the cohort, an average of about 250,000 unique TCR beta nucleotide sequences per donor were sequenced, and around 19% of those sequences were non-productive. Alongside the repertoire data, information on donor age, sex, ethnicity and CMV serostatus was compiled. An early release that covered about 600 HLA-typed donors contained around 300 gigabases of sequencing data and tens of millions of unique TCR sequences. Every discovery cohort repertoire had been produced on one sequencing platform. High-throughput TCR immunosequencing, statistical association of individual TCRs with disease status, and machine learning were combined to predict cytomegalovirus infection status.

From the germline V gene, CDR1 is ENHRY and CDR2 is SYGVKD. Trimming leaves V shorter by 0 bases and J shorter by 3 bases, with the junction holding 12 bases beyond the gene matches. CDR3 length: 19 amino acids, cysteine to phenylalanine. Solely the CDR3 DNA is kept, with 57 bases framed from the first base. A few counts support this clone. Its target antigen remains unknown. No much larger clone is present one base from it, and per-base qualities are unavailable. The cohort was made up of 500 to 800 healthy bone marrow donors. All cohort members were sampled while nominally healthy, although unrecorded immune exposures were likely present. The donor tested CMV seropositive and was one of the 289 seropositive cohort members. Every donor gave a peripheral blood sample, and the peripheral blood mononuclear cells from that sample were used for TCR beta sequencing. The Qiagen DNeasy Blood Extraction Kit was used to extract genomic DNA from the blood cell samples.

Findings and caveats that apply to the study as a whole: A cluster of highly shared sequence variants was judged likely to represent a technical artifact of the sequencing pipeline. When HLA alleles, especially DR and DQ, strongly co-occurred, TCR associations were difficult to assign to individual alleles. A further reported finding was that TCR beta sequences accurately predicted the HLA-A and HLA-B alleles for most subjects in the first cohort. In a later analysis, most CMV-associated TCR beta chains were found to appear HLA-restricted, with HLA associations seemingly driven largely by CMV exposure. In a later genetic analysis, fewer N-insertions in productive TCRs were reported among donors in an Asian-associated ancestry cluster than the approximately 670-donor mean. The earlier analysis of some 560 of the donors excluded some 15 rarely observed V segments, including chromosome 9 orphons, because counts were too low. Because some donors lacked HLA typing at each locus, the association tests relied only on the typed subset. In a later genetic analysis, a missense DCLRE1C variant was associated with V-gene and J-gene trimming of TCR beta chains, and the association was replicated in an independent cohort. Broadly in line with IMGT annotations, most TCR beta V segments showed up in productive rearrangements about 87% or about 30% of the time in an earlier analysis of approximately 600 of the donors. Presence/absence analyses assumed roughly uniform sequencing depth across donors, an assumption that may not hold. In a later analysis, TCR association rates were found to vary across HLA loci, with the most associated TCRs seen for DRB1 alleles and the fewest for HLA-C alleles. In the study, approximately 160 TCR beta chains were listed as associated with cytomegalovirus. In a later analysis, several top co-occurrence clusters were reported to appear linked to parvovirus B19, influenza, CMV and Epstein-Barr virus. The authors suggested that the approach could potentially be extended to other disease states and immunological phenotypes. While some public TCRs were present in many individuals, most TCR sequences turned up only very rarely across donors. In vitro tests confirmed that a few of the cytomegalovirus-associated TCR beta chains recognize cytomegalovirus antigens. Correlated functional status among segregating V segments might reflect linkage disequilibrium, but an unknown experimental factor could not be ruled out. In a later analysis, HLA-associated TCR beta chains were found to be more clonally expanded and to have lower generation probabilities than equally common non-associated chains. In both the original and validation cohorts, the classifier was reported to diagnose cytomegalovirus status with high specificity and sensitivity. CMV serostatus was the only immune exposure information available for the cohort. Only TCR beta chains were sequenced in this cohort, and the absence of alpha or paired-chain data limited detectable features. Some IMGT-functional V segments, including TRBV6-2 and TRBV6-3, could not be told apart with the 87-base-pair reads, so those segments were excluded. Specific HLA alleles were associated with more than 15,000 TCR beta sequences at a false discovery rate of 0.05 in a later analysis.

Preparation of the library involved the immunoSEQ multiplex PCR assay. A mixture of 60 forward primers for TCR Vbeta segments and 13 reverse primers for TCR Jbeta segments was used in the multiplex PCR. A multiplex PCR assay on genomic DNA amplified the CDR3 region of rearranged TCR beta genes. The Illumina HiSeq System was used to sequence the amplified TCR beta libraries as 87-base-pair reads. The original methods were these. A later analysis tallied approximately 87 million unique TCR beta chains across the 666 repertoires, and around 9.9 million of those chains were shared by two or more donors. A nearest-neighbor algorithm error-corrected the raw reads and collapsed the reads into unique sequences, merging closely related sequences to remove PCR and sequencing errors. CDR3 sequences were aligned to IMGT reference sequences to assign V, D and J gene segments. For a sequence to be retained, a match of at least six nucleotides was required to both a V gene segment and a J gene segment. Rearrangements were called productive when the CDR3 lacked stop codons and stayed in frame with V and J; all others were non-productive. CDR3 was defined according to IMGT convention as the region running from the second conserved V-encoded cysteine to the conserved J-encoded phenylalanine. In an earlier analysis of just under 600 of the donors, sequences lacking an unambiguous match to a single V gene segment were excluded. An earlier analysis of almost 600 of the donors classified V segments as functional when productive rearrangements were above 56.7% and as segregating when the standard deviation between donors was above 5%. A statistical classification framework was built to diagnose cytomegalovirus status from the catalog of TCR beta chain sequences. V and J gene assignment, in a later analysis, came from comparing TCR nucleotide sequences with IMGT/GENE-DB human TR gene sequences. A later analysis assigned CDR3 sequences and most-parsimonious VDJ recombination scenarios with the TCRdist pipeline. In a later analysis, each TCR beta chain was defined by its CDR3 amino acid sequence together with its V-gene family, and reads without a unique V-gene family were excluded. As a way to deal with suspected cross-contamination and a sequencing artifact, a later analysis dropped over 550 nucleotide sequences that were highly shared and had low generation probability. For each public chain, a later analysis derived a clonal expansion index from normalized ranks of inferred template counts within each repertoire. A later analysis computed generation probabilities with a VDJ recombination model fitted to out-of-frame rearrangements, and checked the results against IGoR. In a later analysis, TCR-TCR, TCR-HLA and TCR-CMV co-occurrence was scored with hypergeometric tests, and a repertoire-size bias correction was applied to TCR pairs. A later analysis estimated false discovery rates by permuting HLA or CMV assignments 20 times. In a later analysis, co-occurring TCRs were grouped using DBSCAN, with TCRdist sequence similarity added in when clustering inside HLA-allele-positive subsets. Repertoires with fewer than 30,000 or more than 120,000 public chains were left out of co-occurrence clustering, as were five repertoires with anomalous nucleotide sharing. As stored in TCRdb, this immuneACCESS dataset retains in-frame rearrangements with V and J assigned. A fraction of the clones does not appear; measured against another copy, unresolved V genes explain less than half of the discrepancy, and the remainder lacks a known reason. The D gene and trimming were derived from the DNA, and the V and J assignments and clone size from that table. The sample data list about 190,000 clones, and over 9.5% of these were observed just once. The ten largest make up 7.5% to 10% of the sample.

The sample comprised PBMCs. The chain is assembled from TRBV10-3 and TRBJ2-7; 12 of the junction bases match TRBD2. The TCR originated in a man aged 50 to 60 in good health and CMV-seropositive. The CDR3 is CAISESLVASGGADYEQYF. The nucleotide sequence reads TGTGCCATCAGTGAGTCTTTGGTGGCTAGCGGGGGGGCTGACTACGAGCAGTACTTC.